This is a list of T cell receptor beta chains from one sample in a study of blood T cell repertoires in COVID-19. Profiled with immunoSEQ multiplex PCR; TCRdb holds only in-frame clones, not every one. The sample has 150,000 to 200,000 clones; about three quarters are singletons. Sequencing input: peripheral blood. These receptors originate from a man aged 60-69 years with acute or convalescent COVID-19. The CDR3 runs from the conserved cysteine through the conserved F or W. D genes are given only for firm matches. The size field is filled for only some rows; it gives once, few, many or a size class.

j_gene,v_gene,d_gene,abundance,CDR3nt,CDR3aa
TRBJ2-1,TRBV6-5,NA,NA,TGTGCCAGCAACCCCAGGGACTCCTACAATGAGCAGTTCTTC,CASNPRDSYNEQFF
TRBJ2-1,TRBV11-2,TRBD1,NA,TGTGCCAGCAGCTTAATGAGGACAGGGGCATACAATGAGCAGTTCTTC,CASSLMRTGAYNEQFF
TRBJ1-4,TRBV7-6,NA,NA,TGTGCCAGCAGCTTAGGGGGGCCTGCAACTAATGAAAAACTGTTTTTT,CASSLGGPATNEKLFF
TRBJ2-5,TRBV9,NA,NA,TGTGCCAGCAGCGTAGGAGGGGGGGCAGAGACCCAGTACTTC,CASSVGGGAETQYF
TRBJ2-1,TRBV24-1,TRBD2,once,TGTGCCACCAGTGACCTAGCGGGGGGGCCCAATGAGCAGTTCTTC,CATSDLAGGPNEQFF
TRBJ2-7,TRBV4-3,NA,NA,TGCGCCAGCAGCCAAGACTACGGGGGTTCCTACGAGCAGTACTTC,CASSQDYGGSYEQYF
TRBJ2-5,TRBV7-9,TRBD2,once,TGTGCCAGCGTAGCGGGACAAGAGACCCAGTACTTC,CASVAGQETQYF
TRBJ2-7,TRBV19,TRBD2,NA,TGTGCCAGTAGTGATCGCGGGGGTAGCGAGCAGTACTTC,CASSDRGGSEQYF
TRBJ1-5,TRBV4-1,TRBD1,NA,TGCGCCAGCAGCCAAGAAGGGACAGGATCCCCTAATAGCAATCAGCCCCAGCATTTT,CASSQEGTGSPNSNQPQHF
TRBJ1-5,TRBV2,NA,once,TGTGCCAGCAGTGAAACAGCAGGGGCGTATCAGCCCCAGCATTTT,CASSETAGAYQPQHF
TRBJ1-2,TRBV19,TRBD1,once,TGTGCCAGTAGTGTAAGACAGGGGGCTGCTGGCTACACCTTC,CASSVRQGAAGYTF
TRBJ1-1,TRBV9,NA,NA,TGTGCCAGCAGCGTAGCCGGCAGGGTGGGCACTGAAGCTTTCTTT,CASSVAGRVGTEAFF
TRBJ1-3,TRBV7-2,TRBD1,many,TGTGCCAGCAGCTTAGGAGGGGGCGGTTGGGGCTCTGGAAACACCATATATTTT,CASSLGGGGWGSGNTIYF
TRBJ2-7,TRBV7-7,TRBD2,NA,TGTGCCAGCAGCTTACAGGCGGGGGTGAACTACGAGCAGTACTTC,CASSLQAGVNYEQYF
TRBJ2-5,TRBV6-2/TRBV6-3,NA,NA,TGTGCCAGCAGTTACGGCAATGAAGAGACCCAGTACTTC,CASSYGNEETQYF
TRBJ2-7,TRBV3-1/TRBV3-2,NA,NA,TGTGCCAGCAGCCAAGATCTAGGCTACACGAGCTCCTACGAGCAGTACTTC,CASSQDLGYTSSYEQYF
TRBJ1-1,TRBV3-1/TRBV3-2,NA,NA,TGTGCCAGCAGCCAAATTCGGGGGAACACTGAAGCTTTCTTT,CASSQIRGNTEAFF
TRBJ2-1,TRBV20-1,TRBD2,NA,TGCAGTGCTAGTATGGGGGGGGAAATTAATGAGCAGTTCTTC,CSASMGGEINEQFF
TRBJ1-2,TRBV24-1,NA,NA,TGTGCCACCAGTGATTTGGACACTAACTATGGCTACACCTTC,CATSDLDTNYGYTF
TRBJ2-2,TRBV6-5,NA,NA,TGTGCCAGCAGTTACTTTGAGGGGAACACCGGGGAGCTGTTTTTT,CASSYFEGNTGELFF
TRBJ1-2,TRBV5-5,TRBD1,NA,TGTGCCAGCAGCTTAGAGGACAGGGGGATCTATGGCTACACCTTC,CASSLEDRGIYGYTF
TRBJ2-5,TRBV6-5,TRBD2,NA,TGTGCCAGTGGGACTAGCGGGGGCCTCGGGGAGACCCAGTACTTC,CASGTSGGLGETQYF
TRBJ2-3,TRBV5-4,TRBD2,NA,TGTGCCAGCAGCTTGTGGGCGGGGGGGTCAGATACGCAGTATTTT,CASSLWAGGSDTQYF
TRBJ2-5,TRBV7-9,NA,few,TGTGCCAGCAGCTTAGCGGCCGCCCAAGAGACCCAGTACTTC,CASSLAAAQETQYF
TRBJ2-7,TRBV11-2,NA,NA,TGTGCCAGCAGCTCCCTTACGACACCGAGGAGGTACGAGCAGTACTTC,CASSSLTTPRRYEQYF
TRBJ1-1,TRBV6-6,TRBD1,once,TGTGCCAGCAGTTCGGGACAGGTGACCACTGAAGCTTTCTTT,CASSSGQVTTEAFF
TRBJ2-7,TRBV2,TRBD1,NA,TGTGCCAGCAGTGAGGGGACAGGGGACGAGCAGTACTTC,CASSEGTGDEQYF
TRBJ1-2,TRBV7-9,NA,NA,TGTGCCAGCAGCCCCTGGACAGCTAACTATGGCTACACCTTC,CASSPWTANYGYTF
TRBJ2-3,TRBV7-2,TRBD1,few,TGTGCCAGCAGCCCCGACCGGACAGGGGGATCAGATACGCAGTATTTT,CASSPDRTGGSDTQYF
TRBJ2-3,TRBV5-1,TRBD1,few,TGCGCCAGCAGCTCCCTGGGGACAGTCCGGAGCACAGATACGCAGTATTTT,CASSSLGTVRSTDTQYF
TRBJ1-2,TRBV12-3/TRBV12-4,TRBD1,NA,TGTGCCAGCAGTTTCGCGGACAGGGGTGGCTACACCTTC,CASSFADRGGYTF
TRBJ2-3,TRBV7-8,TRBD2,NA,TGTGCACTCAAGAGGACTAGCGGGGGCACAGATACGCAGTATTTT,CALKRTSGGTDTQYF
TRBJ2-1,TRBV24-1,TRBD1,NA,TGTGCCACCAATCCGGGACAGGGGGACAATGAGCAGTTCTTC,CATNPGQGDNEQFF
TRBJ1-1,TRBV6-1,NA,NA,TGTGCCAGCAGTGAAATGTTGGGGGGGCTCACTGAAGCTTTCTTT,CASSEMLGGLTEAFF
TRBJ2-2,TRBV10-3,TRBD1,NA,TGTGCCATCACCAGGGACAGCCTGAGGAACACCGGGGAGCTGTTTTTT,CAITRDSLRNTGELFF
TRBJ2-2,TRBV10-2,NA,NA,TGCGCCAGCAGTGAGTCGATCCAGGACACCGGGGAGCTGTTTTTT,CASSESIQDTGELFF
TRBJ2-7,TRBV30,TRBD1,NA,TGTGCCTGGAGTGTAGTCGGACAGGGGAGCTACGAGCAGTACTTC,CAWSVVGQGSYEQYF
TRBJ2-1,TRBV5-1,TRBD1,NA,TGCGCCAGCAGCGTGAATAGCCCCGGGACAGGGGCCTATGAGCAGTTCTTC,CASSVNSPGTGAYEQFF
TRBJ2-3,TRBV18,TRBD1,NA,TGTGCCAGCTCAGCCGGGACAGTGGAGGAAGATACGCAGTATTTT,CASSAGTVEEDTQYF
TRBJ1-5,TRBV13,NA,NA,TGTGCCAGCAGCTTAGGCCCTGGGAGTCAGCCCCAGCATTTT,CASSLGPGSQPQHF
TRBJ1-2,TRBV7-9,NA,NA,TGTGCCAGCAGCTTAGCACAGGGCTTGGGGACCTTC,CASSLAQGLGTF
TRBJ2-1,TRBV7-9,TRBD2,NA,TGTGCCTGTGGGACTAGCGGGGGGGCCATGTTCTCCTACAATGAGCAGTTCTTC,CACGTSGGAMFSYNEQFF
TRBJ1-4,TRBV7-3,NA,once,TGTGCCAGCAGCTTAACGGGAGGTAGAGGAAAACTGTTTTTT,CASSLTGGRGKLFF
TRBJ1-5,TRBV7-9,TRBD1,NA,TGTGCCAGCAGCCCAGGGACAGGGAATCAGCCCCAGCATTTT,CASSPGTGNQPQHF
TRBJ1-3,TRBV6-5,NA,NA,TGTGCCAGCAGTTCACTTCCTGAGAGCTCTGGAAACACCATATATTTT,CASSSLPESSGNTIYF
TRBJ1-4,TRBV6-5,NA,NA,TGTGCCAGCAGTTACAGGACAGCCAATGAAAAACTGTTTTTT,CASSYRTANEKLFF
TRBJ2-2,TRBV9,NA,NA,TGTGCCAGCAGCGTCGGGCAGGGGACCGGGGAGCTGTTTTTT,CASSVGQGTGELFF
TRBJ2-4,TRBV6-5,TRBD1,NA,TGTGCCAGCGAGTCAGGGGGTAACGACATTCAGTACTTC,CASESGGNDIQYF
TRBJ2-6,TRBV19,NA,NA,TGTGCCAGTAGGACTCGCGGCGGGGCCAACGTCCTGACTTTC,CASRTRGGANVLTF
TRBJ1-5,TRBV7-3,NA,NA,TGTGCCAGCAGCTTTAGCAGGGATCAGCCCCAGCATTTT,CASSFSRDQPQHF
TRBJ2-7,TRBV6-2/TRBV6-3,NA,NA,TGTGCCAGCAGTTACCTGGACAGTTGGACCTACGAGCAGTACTTC,CASSYLDSWTYEQYF
TRBJ2-1,TRBV24-1,TRBD2,NA,TGTGCCACCAGTCACGGACGGGGGGAATTGGATGAGCAGTTCTTC,CATSHGRGELDEQFF
TRBJ1-2,TRBV4-3,TRBD1,NA,TGCGCCAGCAGCCAAGAAATCGCAGGGGGAGGCCTTTATGGCTACACCTTC,CASSQEIAGGGLYGYTF
TRBJ1-2,TRBV29-1,TRBD1,NA,TGCAGCGGGGACAGGATCGGGGACTATGGCTACACCTTC,CSGDRIGDYGYTF
TRBJ1-1,TRBV15,NA,NA,TGTGCCACCAGTTCAGGGCCCCTAATGAACACTGAAGCTTTCTTT,CATSSGPLMNTEAFF
TRBJ2-4,TRBV3-1/TRBV3-2,NA,NA,TGTGCCAGCACCGGAGAAAGGGGGTCTATTCAGTACTTC,CASTGERGSIQYF
TRBJ1-5,TRBV6-5,TRBD1,NA,TGTGCCAGCAGAAAGACAGGGCGCGGCAATCAGCCCCAGCATTTT,CASRKTGRGNQPQHF
TRBJ2-1,TRBV5-4,TRBD2,NA,TGTGCCAGCAGCTTGGGGGCGGGAGCCCTGGGCTCCTACAATGAGCAGTTCTTC,CASSLGAGALGSYNEQFF
TRBJ1-5,TRBV29-1,NA,NA,TGCAGCGCCATACATGGTGGCGGGACCCAGCATTTT,CSAIHGGGTQHF